This TCR beta chain was identified during a study of blood T cells in healthy people across ages. A second PCR, run for roughly 6 to 11 cycles, used a sample-barcoded 5' primer plus a J-beta primer mix. TCRdb re-called the 5' RACE reads through MiXCR, storing one row per CDR3 protein. The sample carries 900,000 to 950,000 distinct CDR3 sequences, 25% to 30% recorded once. This clonotype was detected a few times. Its cognate antigen is unknown. Study results and caveats: It was not possible, with unsorted PBMCs, to conclusively compare naive and antigen-experienced cells.

These data were also reused for a study on T cells of mothers and their children.

The TCR was taken from a woman between 35 and 50 years old in good health. Material: blood.

CDR3 protein: CSVGAGDSNQPQHF. The DNA of the CDR3 is TGCAGCGTTGGAGCAGGAGATAGCAATCAGCCCCAGCATTTT. The rearrangement joins TRBV29-1 to TRBJ1-5, with D uncertain. The germline V gene encodes CDR1 SQVTM and CDR2 ANQGSEA. The CDR3 runs 14 residues. V was trimmed by 4 bases and J by 0 bases, leaving 10 bases between them. Drawing the rest from reference TRBV29-1 and TRBJ1-5, the complete variable domain is SAVISQKPSRDICQRGTSLTIQCQVDSQVTMMFWYRQQPGQSLTLIATANQGSEATYESGFVIDKFPISRPNLTFSTLTVSNMSPEDSSIYLCSVGAGDSNQPQHFGDGTRLSIL.